This T cell receptor (beta chain) was identified during a study of T cell repertoires in cytomegalovirus infection. There are 14 residues in the CDR3. Looked up from germline, CDR1 is SGHVS and CDR2 is FQNEAQ. Trimming cost V 5 bases and J 6 bases; bases outside gene matches: 5. This clonotype was seen at least ten times. Via MiXCR, TCRdb re-called the reads, giving one row per CDR3 protein. The sample shows around 300,000 distinct CDR3 sequences, 25% of them seen only once. The receptor was isolated from a human donor in good health (CMV status not recorded). Some clones in this sample may be carry-over from other donors' samples. The chain recombines TRBV7-8 with TRBJ1-2, with 11 positions matching TRBD1. The sample taken for sequencing was PBMCs. The CDR3 region has the DNA TGTGCCAGCAGCATTAGGGGACAGGGGGATGGCTACACCTTC. Protein product: CASSIRGQGDGYTF. Based on the CDR3 plus reference TRBV7-8 and TRBJ1-2, the full variable domain is GAGVSQSPRYKVAKRGQDVALRCDPISGHVSLFWYQQALGQGPEFLTYFQNEAQLDKSGLPSDRFFAERPEGSVSTLKIQRTQQEDSAVYLCASSIRGQGDGYTFGSGTRLTVV.